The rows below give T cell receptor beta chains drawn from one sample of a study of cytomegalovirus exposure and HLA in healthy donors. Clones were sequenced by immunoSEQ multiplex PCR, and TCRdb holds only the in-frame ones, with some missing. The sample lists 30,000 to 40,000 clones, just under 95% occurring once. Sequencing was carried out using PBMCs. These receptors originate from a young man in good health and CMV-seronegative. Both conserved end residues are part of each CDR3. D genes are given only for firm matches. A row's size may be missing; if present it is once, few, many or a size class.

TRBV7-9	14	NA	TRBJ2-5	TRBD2	CASRSGTYQETQYF	TGTGCCAGCCGGAGCGGGACGTACCAAGAGACCCAGTACTTC
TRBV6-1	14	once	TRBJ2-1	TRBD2	CASSAGTTYNEQFF	TGTGCCAGCAGTGCCGGGACTACCTACAATGAGCAGTTCTTC
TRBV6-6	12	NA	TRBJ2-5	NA	CASSRLEETQYF	TGTGCCAGCAGCCGACTAGAAGAGACCCAGTACTTC
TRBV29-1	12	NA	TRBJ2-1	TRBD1	CSADRVYNEQFF	TGCAGCGCGGACAGGGTATACAATGAGCAGTTCTTC
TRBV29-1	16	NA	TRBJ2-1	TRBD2	CSSSGGGGGAYNEQFF	TGCAGCTCCTCAGGCGGAGGCGGGGGAGCTTACAATGAGCAGTTCTTC
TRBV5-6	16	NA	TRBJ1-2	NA	CASSLGIAGLYYGYTF	TGTGCCAGCAGCTTAGGGATTGCAGGGCTTTATTATGGCTACACCTTC
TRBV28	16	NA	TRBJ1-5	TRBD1	CASTNHLGQSNQPQHF	TGTGCCAGCACCAACCACCTGGGACAGAGCAATCAGCCCCAGCATTTT
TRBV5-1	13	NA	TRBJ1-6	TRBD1	CASSSTGESPLHF	TGCGCCAGCAGCTCGACAGGGGAATCACCCCTCCACTTT
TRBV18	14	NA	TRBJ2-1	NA	CASSPIARDNEQFF	TGTGCCAGCTCACCGATCGCCAGGGACAATGAGCAGTTCTTC
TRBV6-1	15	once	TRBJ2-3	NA	CASSFRQSSTDTQYF	TGTGCCAGCAGTTTCCGACAGTCTAGCACAGATACGCAGTATTTT
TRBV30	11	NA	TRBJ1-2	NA	CAWSVLARYTF	TGTGCCTGGAGTGTACTAGCTCGCTACACCTTC
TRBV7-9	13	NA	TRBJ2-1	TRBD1	CASSGWTGDEQFF	TGTGCCAGCAGTGGGTGGACAGGGGACGAGCAGTTCTTC
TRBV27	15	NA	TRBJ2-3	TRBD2	CASSFQTSGVATQYF	TGTGCCAGCAGTTTCCAGACTAGCGGGGTTGCTACGCAGTATTTT
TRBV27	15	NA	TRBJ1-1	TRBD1	CASSPWTGRTTEAFF	TGTGCCAGCAGTCCCTGGACAGGGAGGACCACTGAAGCTTTCTTT
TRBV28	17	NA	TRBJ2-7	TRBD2	CASSRPGPGLAGYEQYF	TGTGCCAGCAGCCGACCCGGACCAGGACTAGCGGGATACGAGCAGTACTTC
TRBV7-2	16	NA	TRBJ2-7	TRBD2	CASSAGLAGGRYEQYF	TGTGCCAGCAGCGCGGGACTAGCGGGAGGACGCTACGAGCAGTACTTC
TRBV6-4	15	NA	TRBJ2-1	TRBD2	CASSEKASGVNEQFF	TGTGCCAGCAGTGAAAAGGCTAGCGGGGTCAATGAGCAGTTCTTC
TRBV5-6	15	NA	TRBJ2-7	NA	CASSLGSRKPYEQYF	TGTGCCAGCAGCTTGGGGTCGCGGAAACCCTACGAGCAGTACTTC
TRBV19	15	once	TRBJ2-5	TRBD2	CASKTGGSSGETQYF	TGTGCCAGTAAAACGGGGGGATCTTCGGGAGAGACCCAGTACTTC
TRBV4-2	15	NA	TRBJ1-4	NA	CASSQEGQGNEKLFF	TGTGCCAGCAGCCAAGAGGGCCAGGGAAATGAAAAACTGTTTTTT
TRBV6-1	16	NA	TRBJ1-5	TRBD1	CASSVFPGQGNQPQHF	TGTGCCAGCAGTGTGTTTCCTGGACAGGGAAATCAGCCCCAGCATTTT
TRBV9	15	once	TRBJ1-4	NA	CASSPTPVTNEKLFF	TGTGCCAGCAGTCCCACCCCGGTTACCAATGAAAAACTGTTTTTT
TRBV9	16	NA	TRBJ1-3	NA	CASSPRTPSYGNTIYF	TGTGCCAGCAGCCCCCGGACACCTTCATACGGAAACACCATATATTTT
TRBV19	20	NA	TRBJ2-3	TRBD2	CASSKGLGSGRAGGTDTQYF	TGTGCCAGTAGTAAAGGTCTCGGTAGCGGGAGGGCCGGTGGGACAGATACGCAGTATTTT
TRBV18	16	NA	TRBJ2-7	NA	CASSPTRVGEGSEQYF	TGTGCCAGCTCACCCACTAGAGTGGGAGAAGGGAGCGAGCAGTACTTC
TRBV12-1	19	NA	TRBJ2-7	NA	CASSWDCQPPGGISYEQYF	TGTGCCAGCAGCTGGGACTGTCAGCCGCCAGGGGGTATCTCCTACGAGCAGTACTTC
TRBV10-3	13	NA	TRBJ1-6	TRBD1	CAISETGESPLHF	TGTGCCATCAGTGAGACAGGGGAGTCACCCCTCCACTTT
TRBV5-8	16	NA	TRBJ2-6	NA	CASSFSGVTGANVLTF	TGTGCCAGCAGCTTTTCGGGGGTCACTGGGGCCAACGTCCTGACTTTC
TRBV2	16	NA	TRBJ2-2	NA	CASSLQGRGGGGELFF	TGTGCCAGCAGCCTACAGGGTAGAGGAGGAGGCGGGGAGCTGTTTTTT
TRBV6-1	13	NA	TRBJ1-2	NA	CASSDISLWAHTF	TGTGCCAGCAGTGACATATCGCTCTGGGCCCACACCTTC
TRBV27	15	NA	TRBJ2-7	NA	CASSPGTWGSYEQYF	TGTGCCAGCAGTCCAGGGACATGGGGCTCCTACGAGCAGTACTTC
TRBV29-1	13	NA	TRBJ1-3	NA	CSVDGTAGNTIYF	TGCAGCGTCGATGGGACTGCTGGAAACACCATATATTTT
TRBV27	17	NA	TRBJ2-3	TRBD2	CASRNSRLAGDTDTQYF	TGTGCCAGCAGGAACTCTCGACTAGCGGGGGACACAGATACGCAGTATTTT
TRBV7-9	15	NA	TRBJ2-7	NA	CASSLDTDLPYEQYF	TGTGCCAGCAGCTTAGATACAGACCTTCCCTACGAGCAGTACTTC
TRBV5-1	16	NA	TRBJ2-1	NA	CASSGASASSYNEQFF	TGCGCCAGCAGCGGGGCTAGCGCGAGCTCCTACAATGAGCAGTTCTTC
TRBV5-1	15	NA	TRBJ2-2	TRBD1	CASGQGTGPTGELFF	TGCGCCAGCGGTCAGGGGACAGGACCCACCGGGGAGCTGTTTTTT
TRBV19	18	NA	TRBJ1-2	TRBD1	CASSVLRGTGGSKDGYTF	TGTGCCAGTAGCGTACTTCGGGGGACAGGGGGCTCTAAGGATGGCTACACCTTC
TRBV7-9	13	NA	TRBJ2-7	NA	CASSPPTSNEQYF	TGTGCCAGCAGCCCGCCAACGTCTAACGAGCAGTACTTC
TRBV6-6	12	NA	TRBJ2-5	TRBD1	CATDRGIETQYF	TGTGCCACCGACAGGGGGATAGAGACCCAGTACTTC
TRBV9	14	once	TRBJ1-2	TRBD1	CASDLTGQGSGYTF	TGTGCCAGCGACTTGACAGGGCAAGGCTCTGGCTACACCTTC
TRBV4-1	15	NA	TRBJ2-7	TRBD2	CASSQEKAGGPEQYF	TGCGCCAGCAGCCAAGAAAAAGCGGGAGGGCCCGAGCAGTACTTC
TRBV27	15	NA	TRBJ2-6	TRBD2	CASSLGGVGANVLTF	TGTGCCAGCAGTTTAGGGGGGGTCGGGGCCAACGTCCTGACTTTC
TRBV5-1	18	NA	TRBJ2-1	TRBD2	CASSLGWLAGDPYNEQFF	TGCGCCAGCAGCCTTGGGTGGCTAGCGGGAGACCCCTACAATGAGCAGTTCTTC
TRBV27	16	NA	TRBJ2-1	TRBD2	CASSSVLAGYYNEQFF	TGTGCCAGCAGTTCCGTCCTAGCGGGATACTACAATGAGCAGTTCTTC
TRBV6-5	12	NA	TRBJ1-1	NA	CASSYSSGEAFF	TGTGCCAGCAGTTACTCTTCAGGGGAAGCTTTCTTT
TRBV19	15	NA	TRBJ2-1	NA	CASSLKGPVRDEQFF	TGTGCCAGTAGCCTCAAGGGGCCCGTCCGGGATGAGCAGTTCTTC
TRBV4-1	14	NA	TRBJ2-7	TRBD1	CASSQSGTGSEQYF	TGCGCCAGCAGCCAAAGTGGGACAGGGAGCGAGCAGTACTTC
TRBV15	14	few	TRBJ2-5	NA	CATSRARAQETQYF	TGTGCCACCAGCAGAGCGAGGGCCCAAGAGACCCAGTACTTC
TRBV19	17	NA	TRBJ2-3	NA	CASSPPPTSFNTDTQYF	TGTGCCAGTAGCCCTCCACCGACTAGTTTCAACACAGATACGCAGTATTTT